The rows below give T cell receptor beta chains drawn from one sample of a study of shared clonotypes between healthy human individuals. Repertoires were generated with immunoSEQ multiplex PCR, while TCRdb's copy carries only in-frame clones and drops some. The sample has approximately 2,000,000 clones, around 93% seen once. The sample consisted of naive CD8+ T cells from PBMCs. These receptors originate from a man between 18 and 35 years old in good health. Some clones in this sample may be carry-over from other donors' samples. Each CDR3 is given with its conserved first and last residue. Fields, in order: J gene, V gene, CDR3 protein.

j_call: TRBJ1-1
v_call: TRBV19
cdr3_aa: CASSIRENTEAFF

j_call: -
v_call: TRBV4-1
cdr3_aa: CASSLRGVPSYEQYF

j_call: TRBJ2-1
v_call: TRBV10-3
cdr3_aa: CAISATSGRGNEQFF

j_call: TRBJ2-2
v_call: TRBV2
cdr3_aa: CASRRKGGAIGTGELFF

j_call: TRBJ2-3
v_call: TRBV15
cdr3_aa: CATKTSGRADTQYF

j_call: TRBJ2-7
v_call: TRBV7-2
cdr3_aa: CASTWEGREQYF

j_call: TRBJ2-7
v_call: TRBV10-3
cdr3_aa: CAITQGIPSEQYF

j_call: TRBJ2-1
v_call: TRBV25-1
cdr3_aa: CASRSPSYNEQFF

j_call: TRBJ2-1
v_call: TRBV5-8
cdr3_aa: CASSLGPEQFF

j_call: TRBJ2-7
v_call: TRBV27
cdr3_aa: CASSLSRGQIPYEQYF

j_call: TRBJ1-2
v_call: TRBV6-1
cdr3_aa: CASSDHRDPANYGYTF

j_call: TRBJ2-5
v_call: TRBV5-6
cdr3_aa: CASSLRTGEVGETQYF

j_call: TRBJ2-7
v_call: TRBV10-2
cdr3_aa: CASSSRSGSGSEQYF

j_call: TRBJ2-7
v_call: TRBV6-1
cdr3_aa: CASSEAVLAGGYEQYF

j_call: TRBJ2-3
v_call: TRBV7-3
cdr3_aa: CASREQGALTDTQYF

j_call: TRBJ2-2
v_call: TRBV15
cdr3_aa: CATSQMSGGGPGELFF

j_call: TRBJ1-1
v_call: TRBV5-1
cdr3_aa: CASSLEGTGDFTDTEAFF

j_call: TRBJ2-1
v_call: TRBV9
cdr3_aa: CASSVGRLAGGYNEQFF

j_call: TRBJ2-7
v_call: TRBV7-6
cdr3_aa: CASSPRTSGSSYEQYF

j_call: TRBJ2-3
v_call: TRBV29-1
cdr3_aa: CSVEGVGFGDTQYF

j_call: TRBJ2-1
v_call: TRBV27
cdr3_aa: CASSLLFLRNEQFF

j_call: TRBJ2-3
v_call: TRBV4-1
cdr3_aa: CASQPNFRLAGLTTDTQYF

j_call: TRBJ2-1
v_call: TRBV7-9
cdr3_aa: CASSPNSAYNEQFF

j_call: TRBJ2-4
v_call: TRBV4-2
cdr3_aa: CASSLSGGAGEEAKNIQYF

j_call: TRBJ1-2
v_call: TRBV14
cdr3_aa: CASSQATSIGYTF

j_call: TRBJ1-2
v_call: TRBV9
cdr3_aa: CASSVGDSAVYGYTF

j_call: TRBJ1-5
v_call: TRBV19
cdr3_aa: CASTFRSGSNQPQHF

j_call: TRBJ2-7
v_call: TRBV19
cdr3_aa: CASTPRQGDEQYF

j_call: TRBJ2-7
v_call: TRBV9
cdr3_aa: CASSVAERELYF

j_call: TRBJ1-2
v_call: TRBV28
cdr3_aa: CASSSVRAYGYTF

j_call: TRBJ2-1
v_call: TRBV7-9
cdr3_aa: CASSPARGRTYNEQFF

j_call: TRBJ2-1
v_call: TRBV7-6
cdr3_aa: CASSLGTSPSLSYNEQFF

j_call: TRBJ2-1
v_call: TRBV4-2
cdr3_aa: CASSQFYSGGGVSYNEQFF

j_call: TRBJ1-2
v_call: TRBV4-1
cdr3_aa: CASSQVPGTFYGYTF

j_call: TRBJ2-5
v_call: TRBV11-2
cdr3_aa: CASSLGIANQETQYF

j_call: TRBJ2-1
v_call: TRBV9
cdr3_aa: CASSRRGYNEQFF

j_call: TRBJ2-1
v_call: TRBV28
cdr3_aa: CASRDRGSSYNEQFF

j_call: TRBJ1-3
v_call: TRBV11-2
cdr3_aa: CASSWDSLSGNTIYF

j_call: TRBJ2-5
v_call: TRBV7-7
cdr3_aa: CASSEEQGTETQYF

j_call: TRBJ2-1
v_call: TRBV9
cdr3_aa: CASSENNEQFF

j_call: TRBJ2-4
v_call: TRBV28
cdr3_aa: CASSATMGHIQYF

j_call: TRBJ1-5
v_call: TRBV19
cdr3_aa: CASGTFNQPQHF

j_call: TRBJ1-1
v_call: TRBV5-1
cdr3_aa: CASSKMLYGNTEAFF